This paragraph covers one TCR beta chain sequence. Its target is unknown. The protocol was immunoSEQ multiplex PCR, while the TCRdb copy is restricted to in-frame clones and leaves out a portion. Of roughly 120,000 clones listed, approximately 93% are singletons. This sample is drawn from a study of T cell responses to AZD1222 COVID-19 vaccine. Study observations and caveats: Repertoires in all cases were sampled only once the peak T cell response had passed. The reported proportion of spike-specific TCRs targeting unmutated variant regions was nearly half.

Germline loops: CDR1 SGHRS, CDR2 YFSETQ. Trimming cost V 3 bases and J 3 bases, with 13 bases left between them. This CDR3 comprises 15 residues. J is TRBJ1-3 and V is TRBV5-1; no clear D gene. The TCR was taken from an adult in good health. The material was peripheral blood, obtained on day 0 of AZD1222 vaccination. The CDR3 loop reads CASSSDPGVGNTIYF. CDR3 nucleotides: TGCGCCAGCAGCTCTGACCCGGGCGTTGGAAACACCATATATTTT.